This T cell receptor beta chain is from a study of blood T cell repertoires in COVID-19. At the level of the study: Some COVID-19 samples were acute and others convalescent; all came from the United States, Italy and Spain.

This clone showed up just once. The V gene's germline CDR1 is SGDLS and CDR2 YYNGEE. The V and J ends lost 0 bases and 1 base respectively, with 13 bases between them. The CDR3 contains 16 residues. In the original analysis: Amplification of reference gene primers provided the estimated nucleated cell counts. Repertoires were generated with immunoSEQ multiplex PCR, while TCRdb's copy carries only in-frame clones and drops some. D and trimming come from the DNA, and the V and J calls and clone size come from that table. Here the sample spans 55,000 to 80,000 clones, about 88% being singletons. The rearrangement joins TRBV9 to TRBJ2-5; possible D gene TRBD1, 5 bases. This TCR was recovered from a man between 70 and 80 years old with acute or convalescent COVID-19. Sequencing was done on a sample of peripheral blood. The CDR3, as DNA: TGTGCCAGCAGCGTAGTTGGGCAGGGTGGCCAAGAGACCCAGTACTTC. Translated, it gives CASSVVGQGGQETQYF.